This TCR beta chain was sequenced in a study of blood T cell repertoires in COVID-19. Study at large: From the United States, Italy and Spain came samples of acute and convalescent COVID-19.

Original methodology: Using reference gene primer amplification, nucleated cell counts were estimated. The table came from immunoSEQ multiplex PCR; TCRdb's copy has only in-frame clones and leaves some out. V and J calls plus clone size are reproduced from that table; the DNA served to infer D and trimming. The sample has 250,000 to 400,000 clones, approximately 88% seen once. Individuals aged about 18 to 90 years were recruited from 24 US areas. Each recovered donor of Cohort 3 presented with two negative PCRs, clearance, or symptom resolution. This receptor was obtained from a man in his 60s who had recovered from COVID-19. The sequenced sample consisted of PBMCs or T cells enriched from blood (not recorded which).

CDR3 region: CASSSSRVIYNSPLHF. The CDR3 DNA reads as TGTGCCAGCAGTTCAAGCAGGGTGATCTATAATTCACCCCTCCACTTT. The gene calls are TRBV27 and TRBJ1-6; D perhaps matches TRBD1 (5 bases). This CDR3 has 16 residues. The V gene's germline CDR1 is MNHEY and CDR2 SMNVEV (reference sequence). The V end was cut by 4 bases, the J end by 3 bases, with 13 bases between.